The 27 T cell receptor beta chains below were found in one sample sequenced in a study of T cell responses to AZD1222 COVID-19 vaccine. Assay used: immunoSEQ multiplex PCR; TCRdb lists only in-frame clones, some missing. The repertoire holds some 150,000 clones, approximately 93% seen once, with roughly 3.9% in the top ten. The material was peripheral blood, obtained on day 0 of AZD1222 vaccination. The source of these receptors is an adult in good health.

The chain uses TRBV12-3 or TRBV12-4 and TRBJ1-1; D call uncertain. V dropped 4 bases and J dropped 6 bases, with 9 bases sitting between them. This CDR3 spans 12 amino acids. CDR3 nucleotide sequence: TGTGCCAGCAGTTCAGTGATGTCTGAAGCTTTCTTT. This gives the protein CASSSVMSEAFF.

The CDR3 DNA reads as TGTGCCACTTTGGGACAGGGAGGTACTGAAGCTTTCTTT. Its translation: CATLGQGGTEAFF. The chain is built from TRBV10-3 and TRBJ1-1; TRBD1 matches at 9 bases. Unmatched junction bases numbered 8, after V lost 10 bases and J lost 5 bases. The CDR3 is made up of 13 amino acids. CDR1 is ENHRY, CDR2 SYGVKD, per germline.

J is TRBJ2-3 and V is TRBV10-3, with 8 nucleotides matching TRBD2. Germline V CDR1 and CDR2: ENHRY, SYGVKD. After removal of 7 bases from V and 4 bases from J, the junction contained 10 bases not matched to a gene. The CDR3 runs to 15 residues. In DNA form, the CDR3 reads TGTGCCATCAAAACAGCACGGGAGGGCGCAGATACGCAGTATTTT. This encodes CAIKTAREGADTQYF.

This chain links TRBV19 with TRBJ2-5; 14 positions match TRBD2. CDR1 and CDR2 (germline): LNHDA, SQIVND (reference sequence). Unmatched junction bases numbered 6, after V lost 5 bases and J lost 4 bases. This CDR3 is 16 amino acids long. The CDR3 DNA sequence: TGTGCCAGTAGTGCCCAGACTAGCGGGGGGGGAGAGACCCAGTACTTC. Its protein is CASSAQTSGGGETQYF.

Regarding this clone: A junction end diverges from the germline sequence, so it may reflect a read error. The CDR3 DNA is TGTGCCAGCAGTTACTACGGGAGCTCTGGAAACATCATATATTTT. It codes for CASSYYGSSGNIIYF. The rearrangement uses TRBV6-5 and TRBJ1-3; D remains unclear. The CDR3 consists of 15 residues. Germline V gene data show CDR1 as MNHEY and CDR2 as SVGAGI.

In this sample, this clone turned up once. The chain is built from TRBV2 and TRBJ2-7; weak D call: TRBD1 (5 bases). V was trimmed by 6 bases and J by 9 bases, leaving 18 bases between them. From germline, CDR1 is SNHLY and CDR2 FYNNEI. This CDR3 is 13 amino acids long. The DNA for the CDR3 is TGTGCCAGCAGAATTACCAGCCCTCAGGGGCAGTACTTC. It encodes CASRITSPQGQYF. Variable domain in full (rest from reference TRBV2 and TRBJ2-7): EPEVTQTPSHQVTQMGQEVILRCVPISNHLYFYWYRQILGQKVEFLVSFYNNEISEKSEIFDDQFSVERPDGSNFTLKIRSTKLEDSAMYFCASRITSPQGQYFGPGTRLTVT.

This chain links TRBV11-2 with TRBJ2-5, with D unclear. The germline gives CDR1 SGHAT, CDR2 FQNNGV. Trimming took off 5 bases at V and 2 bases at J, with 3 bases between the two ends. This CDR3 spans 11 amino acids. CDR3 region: CASSVQETQYF. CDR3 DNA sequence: TGTGCCAGCAGCGTACAAGAGACCCAGTACTTC.

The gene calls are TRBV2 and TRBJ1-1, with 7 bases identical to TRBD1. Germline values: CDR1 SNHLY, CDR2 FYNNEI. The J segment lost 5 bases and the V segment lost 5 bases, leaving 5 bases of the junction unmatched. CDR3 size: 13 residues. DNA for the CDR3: TGTGCCAGCAGTACAAACAGGGGAACTGAAGCTTTCTTT. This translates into CASSTNRGTEAFF.

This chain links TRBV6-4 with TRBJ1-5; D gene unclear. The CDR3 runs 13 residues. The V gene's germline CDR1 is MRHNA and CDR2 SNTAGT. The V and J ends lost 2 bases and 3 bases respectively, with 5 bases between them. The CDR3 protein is CASSDTINQPQHF. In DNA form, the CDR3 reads TGTGCCAGCAGTGACACTATCAATCAGCCCCAGCATTTT.

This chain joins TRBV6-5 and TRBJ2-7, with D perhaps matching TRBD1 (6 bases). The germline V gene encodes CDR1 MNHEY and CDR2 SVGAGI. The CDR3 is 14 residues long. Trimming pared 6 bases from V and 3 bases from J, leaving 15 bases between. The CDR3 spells CASRLRTEYYEQYF. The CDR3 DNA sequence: TGTGCCAGCAGACTTCGGACAGAATACTACGAGCAGTACTTC.

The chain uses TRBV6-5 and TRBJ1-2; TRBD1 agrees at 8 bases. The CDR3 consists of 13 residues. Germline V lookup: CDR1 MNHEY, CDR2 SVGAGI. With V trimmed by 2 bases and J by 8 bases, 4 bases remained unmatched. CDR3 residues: CASSYGRGRGYTF. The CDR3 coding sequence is TGTGCCAGCAGTTACGGCAGGGGGCGAGGCTACACCTTC.

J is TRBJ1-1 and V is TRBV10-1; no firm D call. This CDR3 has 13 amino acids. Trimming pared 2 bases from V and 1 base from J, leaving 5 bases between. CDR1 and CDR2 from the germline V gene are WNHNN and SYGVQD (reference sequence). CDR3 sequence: CASSEDTNTEAFF. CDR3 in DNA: TGCGCCAGCAGTGAGGACACGAACACTGAAGCTTTCTTT.

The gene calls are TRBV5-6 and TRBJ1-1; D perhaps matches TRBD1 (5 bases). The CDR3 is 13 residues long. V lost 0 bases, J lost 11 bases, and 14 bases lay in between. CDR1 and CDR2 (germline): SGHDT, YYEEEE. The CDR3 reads CASSLGTGTWAFF. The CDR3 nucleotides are TGTGCCAGCAGCTTGGGGACGGGGACTTGGGCTTTCTTT.

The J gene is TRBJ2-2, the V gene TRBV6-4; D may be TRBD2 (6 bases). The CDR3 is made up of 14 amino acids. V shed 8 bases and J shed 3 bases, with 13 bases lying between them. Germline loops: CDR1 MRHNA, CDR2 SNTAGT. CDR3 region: CASSFGGDTGELFF. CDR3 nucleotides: TGTGCCAGCTCATTCGGAGGGGACACCGGGGAGCTGTTTTTT.

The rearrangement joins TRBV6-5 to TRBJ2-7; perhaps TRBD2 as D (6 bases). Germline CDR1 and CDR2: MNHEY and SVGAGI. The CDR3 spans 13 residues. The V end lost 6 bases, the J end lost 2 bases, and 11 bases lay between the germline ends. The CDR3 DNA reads TGTGCCAGCAGGACTAGTGTAGCCTACGAGCAGTACTTC. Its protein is CASRTSVAYEQYF.

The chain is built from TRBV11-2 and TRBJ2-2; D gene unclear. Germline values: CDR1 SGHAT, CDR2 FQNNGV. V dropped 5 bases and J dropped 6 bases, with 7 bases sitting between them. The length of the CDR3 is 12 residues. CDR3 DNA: TGTGCCAGCAGCCAGGATCCCGGGGAGCTGTTTTTT. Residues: CASSQDPGELFF. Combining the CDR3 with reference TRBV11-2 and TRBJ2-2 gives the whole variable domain EAGVAQSPRYKIIEKRQSVAFWCNPISGHATLYWYQQILGQGPKLLIQFQNNGVVDDSQLPKDRFSAERLKGVDSTLKIQPAKLEDSAVYLCASSQDPGELFFGEGSRLTVL.

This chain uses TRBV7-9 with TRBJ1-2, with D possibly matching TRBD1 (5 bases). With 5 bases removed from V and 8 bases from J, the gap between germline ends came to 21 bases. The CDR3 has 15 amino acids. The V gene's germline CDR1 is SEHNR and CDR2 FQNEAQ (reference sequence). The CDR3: CASSPHGVAGNGYTF. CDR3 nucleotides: TGTGCCAGCAGCCCCCACGGTGTGGCAGGGAACGGCTACACCTTC.

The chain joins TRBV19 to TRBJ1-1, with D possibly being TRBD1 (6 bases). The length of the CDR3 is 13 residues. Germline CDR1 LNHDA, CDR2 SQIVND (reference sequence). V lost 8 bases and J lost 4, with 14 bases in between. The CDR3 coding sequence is TGTGCCAGTTGGATACGAGGGGGCACTGAAGCTTTCTTT. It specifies CASWIRGGTEAFF.

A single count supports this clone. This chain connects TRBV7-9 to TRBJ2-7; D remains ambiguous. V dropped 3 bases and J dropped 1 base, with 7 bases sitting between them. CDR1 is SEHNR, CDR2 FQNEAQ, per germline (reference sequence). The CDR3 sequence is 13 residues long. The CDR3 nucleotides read TGTGCCAGCAGCTTCGGAGTGTCCTACGAGCAGTACTTC. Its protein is CASSFGVSYEQYF.

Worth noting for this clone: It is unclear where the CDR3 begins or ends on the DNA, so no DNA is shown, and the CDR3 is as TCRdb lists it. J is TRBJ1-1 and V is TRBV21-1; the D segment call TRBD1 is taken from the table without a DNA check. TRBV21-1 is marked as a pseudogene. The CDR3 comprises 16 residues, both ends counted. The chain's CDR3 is CASSLWGLGTRTEAFF.

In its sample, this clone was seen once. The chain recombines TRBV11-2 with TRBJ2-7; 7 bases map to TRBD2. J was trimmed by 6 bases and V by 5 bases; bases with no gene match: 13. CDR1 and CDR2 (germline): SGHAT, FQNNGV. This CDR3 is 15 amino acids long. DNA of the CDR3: TGTGCCAGCAGCCAGAGGACTAGTCATATTCCCGAGCAGTACTTC. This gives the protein CASSQRTSHIPEQYF.

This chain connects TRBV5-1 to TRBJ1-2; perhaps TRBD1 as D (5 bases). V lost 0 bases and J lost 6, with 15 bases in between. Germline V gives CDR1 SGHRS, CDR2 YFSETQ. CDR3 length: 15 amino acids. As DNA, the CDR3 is TGCGCCAGCAGCTTGGGGGGCCGGCTCGGAGATGGCTACACCTTC. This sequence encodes CASSLGGRLGDGYTF.

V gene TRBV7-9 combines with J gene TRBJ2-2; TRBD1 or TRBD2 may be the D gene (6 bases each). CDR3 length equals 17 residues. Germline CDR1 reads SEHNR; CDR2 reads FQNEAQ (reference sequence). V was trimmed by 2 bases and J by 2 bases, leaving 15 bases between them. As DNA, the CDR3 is TGTGCCAGCAGCTTATATATCGCGGGACAAAACACCGGGGAGCTGTTTTTT. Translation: CASSLYIAGQNTGELFF.

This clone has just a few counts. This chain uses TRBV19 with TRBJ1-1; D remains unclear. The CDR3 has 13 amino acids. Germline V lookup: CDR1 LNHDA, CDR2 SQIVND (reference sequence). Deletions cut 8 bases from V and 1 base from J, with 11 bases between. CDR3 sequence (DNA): TGTGCCAGTTACCCGCGAGAGAACACTGAAGCTTTCTTT. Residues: CASYPRENTEAFF. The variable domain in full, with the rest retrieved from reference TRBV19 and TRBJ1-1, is DGGITQSPKYLFRKEGQNVTLSCEQNLNHDAMYWYRQDPGQGLRLIYYSQIVNDFQKGDIAEGYSVSREKKESFPLTVTSAQKNPTAFYLCASYPRENTEAFFGQGTRLTVV.

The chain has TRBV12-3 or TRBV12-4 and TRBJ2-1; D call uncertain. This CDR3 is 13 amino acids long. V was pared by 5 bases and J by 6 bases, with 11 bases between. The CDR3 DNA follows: TGTGCCAGCAGTCCCCGGGTCTCCAATGAGCAGTTCTTC. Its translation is CASSPRVSNEQFF.

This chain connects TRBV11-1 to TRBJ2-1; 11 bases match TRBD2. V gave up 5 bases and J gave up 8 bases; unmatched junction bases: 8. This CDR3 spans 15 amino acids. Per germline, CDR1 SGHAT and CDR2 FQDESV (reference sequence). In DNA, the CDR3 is TGTGCCAGCAGCATTAGCGGGGGGGCCGGATATGAGCAGTTCTTC. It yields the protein CASSISGGAGYEQFF. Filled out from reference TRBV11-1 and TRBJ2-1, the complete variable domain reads EAEVAQSPRYKITEKSQAVAFWCDPISGHATLYWYRQILGQGPELLVQFQDESVVDDSQLPKDRFSAERLKGVDSTLKIQPAELGDSAMYLCASSISGGAGYEQFFGPGTRLTVL.

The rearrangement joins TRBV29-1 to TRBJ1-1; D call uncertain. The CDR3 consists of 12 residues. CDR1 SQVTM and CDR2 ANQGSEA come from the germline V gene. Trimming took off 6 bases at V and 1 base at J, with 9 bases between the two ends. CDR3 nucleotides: TGCAGCGTATGGGTGGGGAACACTGAAGCTTTCTTT. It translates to CSVWVGNTEAFF.